This is a list of T cell receptor beta chains from one sample in a study of cytomegalovirus exposure and HLA in healthy donors. Assay: immunoSEQ multiplex PCR; the TCRdb copy retains only in-frame clones and omits some. The data show approximately 130,000 clones, around 77% seen once. Sequencing was done on a sample of PBMCs. The receptor set was obtained from a man aged 50 to 60 in good health and CMV-seronegative. CDR3s include the opening cysteine and the closing phenylalanine or tryptophan. A D gene is named only where the DNA matches it firmly. Not every row has a clone size; where given, it reads once, few, many or a size class.

abundance	d_gene	v_gene	j_gene	CDR3aa	CDR3nt
NA	NA	TRBV9	TRBJ2-3	CASSVELATTDTQYF	TGTGCCAGCAGCGTAGAGCTCGCTACCACAGATACGCAGTATTTT
NA	TRBD2	TRBV27	TRBJ2-1	CASSPRGTSRVNEQFF	TGTGCCAGCAGTCCGCGCGGGACTAGCAGGGTCAATGAGCAGTTCTTC
NA	NA	TRBV4-1	TRBJ2-6	CASSQDGQGRLGRSGANVLTF	TGCGCCAGCAGCCAAGATGGCCAAGGTCGATTAGGGAGATCTGGGGCCAACGTCCTGACTTTC
NA	TRBD1	TRBV27	TRBJ2-7	CASSSRDRSYEQYF	TGTGCCAGCAGTTCCCGGGACAGGAGCTACGAGCAGTACTTC
NA	NA	TRBV5-1	TRBJ1-1	CASSRDTQGTEAFF	TGCGCCAGCAGCCGAGACACACAGGGTACTGAAGCTTTCTTT
NA	NA	TRBV9	TRBJ1-2	CASRQGWDGYTF	TGTGCCAGCAGGCAGGGCTGGGATGGCTACACCTTC
NA	NA	TRBV19	TRBJ2-3	CASRSEGRTDTQYF	TGTGCCAGTAGATCCGAAGGGAGGACAGATACGCAGTATTTT
NA	NA	TRBV9	TRBJ2-2	CASSPFYGKGAGELFF	TGTGCCAGCAGCCCATTCTACGGGAAGGGCGCCGGGGAGCTGTTTTTT
NA	TRBD1	TRBV5-1	TRBJ2-7	CASSLRTGSYEQYF	TGCGCCAGCAGCCTCAGGACAGGCTCCTACGAGCAGTACTTC
NA	NA	TRBV29-1	TRBJ1-1	CSVVRGTGTEAFF	TGCAGCGTTGTGAGGGGGACGGGCACTGAAGCTTTCTTT
NA	NA	TRBV6-5	TRBJ2-7	CASRKTSTYEQYF	TGTGCCAGCAGAAAAACTAGCACCTACGAGCAGTACTTC
NA	NA	TRBV29-1	TRBJ2-1	CSVAKPGLGSRKQFF	TGCAGCGTTGCCAAACCGGGACTTGGATCGAGGAAGCAGTTCTTC
NA	TRBD1	TRBV7-2	TRBJ2-7	CASSLGTGPHYEQYF	TGTGCCAGCAGCTTAGGGACAGGGCCGCACTACGAGCAGTACTTC
NA	NA	TRBV7-9	TRBJ2-2	CASSLGPRGELFF	TGTGCCAGCAGCTTAGGCCCTAGAGGGGAGCTGTTTTTT
NA	TRBD2	TRBV18	TRBJ2-1	CASSPRDYSGEQFF	TGTGCCAGCTCACCTCGGGACTACTCCGGTGAGCAGTTCTTC
NA	NA	TRBV5-3	TRBJ1-5	CARSMGLDQPQHF	TGTGCCAGAAGCATGGGGCTGGATCAGCCCCAGCATTTT
NA	TRBD2	TRBV6-1	TRBJ2-7	CASNLRAGGVDEQYF	TGTGCCAGCAACCTACGCGCGGGAGGGGTCGACGAGCAGTACTTC
NA	NA	TRBV5-4	TRBJ1-1	CASSLGQRNTEAFF	TGTGCCAGCAGCTTGGGACAGCGGAACACTGAAGCTTTCTTT
NA	TRBD2	TRBV18	TRBJ2-7	CASSPGRDEQYF	TGTGCCAGCTCACCGGGGAGGGACGAGCAGTACTTC
few	NA	TRBV19	TRBJ2-1	CASSISGIRGTYNEQFF	TGTGCCAGTAGTATCTCCGGGATTCGAGGAACCTACAATGAGCAGTTCTTC
NA	NA	TRBV19	TRBJ2-5	CASRQAGETQYF	TGTGCCAGCCGACAGGCCGGAGAGACCCAGTACTTC
NA	TRBD1	TRBV19	TRBJ1-2	CASSSGGQGGGYTF	TGTGCCAGTAGTTCAGGGGGACAGGGAGGTGGCTACACCTTC
NA	TRBD2	TRBV15	TRBJ2-7	CATSREGRGRAHEQYF	TGTGCCACCAGCAGAGAGGGTCGCGGGAGGGCCCACGAGCAGTACTTC
NA	TRBD1	TRBV28	TRBJ1-1	CASRTGTGRWAEAFF	TGTGCCAGCAGGACCGGGACAGGGAGGTGGGCTGAAGCTTTCTTT
few	TRBD1	TRBV28	TRBJ1-5	CASSVQGRGGNQPQHF	TGTGCCAGCAGTGTACAGGGGCGCGGCGGCAATCAGCCCCAGCATTTT
NA	NA	TRBV5-4	TRBJ1-5	CASSLSGDNQPQHF	TGTGCCAGCAGCTTGTCAGGGGATAATCAGCCCCAGCATTTT
NA	NA	TRBV5-6	TRBJ1-6	CASSHTDRNSPLHF	TGTGCCAGCAGCCACACCGACAGGAATTCACCCCTCCACTTT
once	TRBD1	TRBV7-7	TRBJ2-5	CASSLAGQGGQETQYF	TGTGCTAGCAGCTTAGCTGGACAGGGGGGGCAAGAGACCCAGTACTTC
few	NA	TRBV9	TRBJ2-3	CASSLSSDRFTDTQYF	TGTGCCAGCAGCCTCTCATCGGACAGATTCACAGATACGCAGTATTTT
NA	NA	TRBV11-2	TRBJ1-5	CASSSQGQPQHF	TGTGCCAGCAGCTCACAGGGTCAGCCCCAGCATTTT
once	NA	TRBV5-1	TRBJ2-7	CASSSHDTYEQYF	TGCGCCAGCAGCTCCCACGACACCTACGAGCAGTACTTC